This TCR beta chain was identified during a study of blood T cell repertoires in COVID-19. The overall study: Samples taken during acute and convalescent COVID-19 were collected in the United States, Italy and Spain. In each case, the material was cDNA or gDNA derived from T cells, B-cell-depleted T cells, or PBMCs.

Seattle-derived patients entered the study during active infection and were followed longitudinally. Authors' analysis steps: Reference gene primer amplification in the assay estimated nucleated cell counts. Measured with immunoSEQ multiplex PCR; TCRdb has only the in-frame clones, and not every one. For V, J and clone size, that table is used; D and trimming come from the DNA. The data contain over 250,000 clones, approximately 86% of them singletons. V lost 1 base, J lost 8 bases, and 9 bases stayed unmatched. In germline, CDR1 is MNHEY, CDR2 SVGAGI. The CDR3 is 15 amino acids. This receptor was taken from a woman between 65 and 79 years old with COVID-19, enrolled during active disease. Sequences were obtained from peripheral blood. This chain uses TRBV6-5 with TRBJ1-2, with 8 bases identical to TRBD1. The CDR3 is CASSYWDRPGVGYTF. CDR3 bases: TGTGCCAGCAGTTACTGGGACAGGCCTGGGGTGGGCTACACCTTC.